This passage covers 24 T cell receptor beta chains from one sample sequenced in a study of T cells in Graves' hyperthyroidism and ophthalmopathy. The investigators amplified TCR beta CDR3 regions from RNA transcripts. The TCR CDR3 was amplified in a first-round RT-PCR using the HTBI primer set. TCRdb ran MiXCR on the multiplex PCR reads and lists one entry per CDR3 protein. The sample includes approximately 560,000 distinct CDR3 sequences, about 43% of them seen just once. Sequencing was done on a sample of peripheral blood or thyroid tissue (not recorded which). Receptors were obtained from a woman between 18 and 29 years old with Graves' hyperthyroidism.

There are many counts of this clonotype. The chain has TRBV2 and TRBJ1-5; no definite D call. The CDR3 length is 10 residues. V was shortened by 7 bases and J by 7 bases, with 5 bases between the two germline ends. CDR1 is SNHLY, CDR2 FYNNEI, per germline. The CDR3 loop reads CASIEQPQHF. CDR3 sequence (DNA): TGTGCCAGCATAGAGCAGCCCCAGCATTTT.

This clonotype has only one observation. V and J are TRBV19 and TRBJ1-5; D might be TRBD1 (5 bases). The germline V gene has CDR1 LNHDA and CDR2 SQIVND (reference sequence). The CDR3 is 14 amino acids. V was pared by 7 bases and J by 0 bases, with 10 bases between. The CDR3 loop reads CASTRDDSNQPQHF. As DNA, the CDR3 is TGTGCCAGTACCCGGGACGATAGCAATCAGCCCCAGCATTTT.

The sample holds a few counts of this clonotype. Since a much larger clone is just one base distant, this may be a read error. J is TRBJ1-4 and V is TRBV7-3; 9 positions agree with TRBD1. Germline V gene data show CDR1 as SGHTA and CDR2 as FQGTGA. V lost 2 bases, J lost 10 bases, and 5 bases stayed unmatched. CDR3 size: 14 residues. In DNA form, the CDR3 reads TGTGCCAGCAGCTTAGGACAGGGGAGCGGAAAACTGTTTTTT. Translating gives CASSLGQGSGKLFF.

There are many counts of this clonotype. The chain recombines TRBV15 with TRBJ1-1; D is perhaps TRBD1 (5 bases). CDR3 length: 13 amino acids. Between the trimmed V and J ends, which lost 8 bases and 3 bases, there was a span of 13 bases. Germline V gene sequence: CDR1 LNHNV, CDR2 YYDKDF (reference sequence). CDR3 loop: CATASRGDTEAFF. CDR3 in DNA: TGTGCCACCGCCTCTCGGGGGGACACTGAAGCTTTCTTT. Drawing the rest from reference TRBV15 and TRBJ1-1, the complete variable domain is DAMVIQNPRYQVTQFGKPVTLSCSQTLNHNVMYWYQQKSSQAPKLLFHYYDKDFNNEADTPDNFQSRRPNTSFCFLDIRSPGLGDTAMYLCATASRGDTEAFFGQGTRLTVV.

This chain links TRBV5-1 with TRBJ2-6; D is perhaps TRBD1 (6 bases). The germline V gene has CDR1 SGHRS and CDR2 YFSETQ. The CDR3 runs 15 residues. V lost 4 bases and J lost 4, with 12 bases in between. DNA for the CDR3: TGCGCCAGCAGCCCCACAGGGTTCGGGGCCAACGTCCTGACTTTC. Its protein is CASSPTGFGANVLTF.

V is TRBV19 and J is TRBJ1-2, with D tentatively TRBD1 (5 bases). CDR3 length equals 15 residues. Trimming pared 4 bases from V and 4 bases from J, leaving 16 bases between. Germline values: CDR1 LNHDA, CDR2 SQIVND (reference sequence). CDR3 in DNA: TGTGCCAGTAGTACGTGGGGCAGCCTCTCCTATGGCTACACCTTC. This codes for CASSTWGSLSYGYTF.

This clonotype was seen many times. The genes are TRBV29-1 and TRBJ2-7; possible D gene TRBD2, 6 bases. The CDR3 totals 13 residues. Looked up from germline, CDR1 is SQVTM and CDR2 is ANQGSEA. V was trimmed by 2 bases and J by 3 bases, leaving 11 bases between them. CDR3 loop: CSVEKPEGYEQYF. In nucleotides, the CDR3 is TGCAGCGTTGAAAAGCCGGAGGGCTACGAGCAGTACTTC.

The gene calls are TRBV5-1 and TRBJ1-3; D uncertain. CDR1 is SGHRS, CDR2 YFSETQ, per germline. The CDR3 extends over 15 amino acids. Trimming cost V 4 bases and J 0 bases, with 11 bases left between them. The CDR3 spells CASSLGILSGNTIYF. In nucleotides, the CDR3 is TGCGCCAGCAGCCTCGGGATCCTCTCTGGAAACACCATATATTTT.

With regard to this clonotype: Possible read error: a much larger clone is one base away. The J gene is TRBJ2-5, the V gene TRBV24-1; no clear D gene. The ends were cut back, 3 bases at V and 5 bases at J, with 15 bases in the middle. The CDR3 runs 15 residues. Germline CDR1 KGHDR, CDR2 SFDVKD. CDR3 sequence: CATSDPPALGETQYF. The DNA for the CDR3 is TGTGCCACCAGTGATCCGCCGGCGTTGGGCGAGACCCAGTACTTC.

This clonotype was seen a single time. The CDR3 loop reads CASSQGASKKSGNTIYF. CDR3 DNA: TGTGCCAGCAGCCAGGGCGCCTCGAAGAAGTCTGGAAACACCATATATTTT. This sequence joins TRBV16 and TRBJ1-3; D not certain. The CDR3 has 17 residues. Per germline, CDR1 KGHSY and CDR2 FQNENV. Trimming left V 3 bases short and J 1 base short, with 16 bases between.

The V gene is TRBV7-9, the J gene TRBJ1-3; D is ambiguous. The CDR3 runs to 13 residues. Germline loops: CDR1 SEHNR, CDR2 FQNEAQ (reference sequence). V lost 2 bases and J 4 bases, leaving 6 bases between the germline ends. In nucleotides, the CDR3 is TGTGCCAGCAGCTTAATTTGGGGAAACACCATATATTTT. Translating gives CASSLIWGNTIYF.

This clonotype was found a few times. This chain connects TRBV19 to TRBJ1-1; weak D call: TRBD1 (5 bases). The germline V and J ends were trimmed by 11 bases and 0 bases, with 7 bases remaining between them. This CDR3 contains 11 residues. Per germline, CDR1 LNHDA and CDR2 SQIVND (reference sequence). DNA of the CDR3: TGTGCCGTCAGGGTGAACACTGAAGCTTTCTTT. Translated, it gives CAVRVNTEAFF.

The chain carries TRBV7-2 and TRBJ2-7, with a possible D match to TRBD1 (6 bases). Germline lookup yields CDR1 SGHTA and CDR2 FQGNSA. This CDR3 spans 14 amino acids. The ends were cut back, 6 bases at V and 6 bases at J, with 18 bases in the middle. CDR3 sequence: CASSLWTAPCEQYF. In DNA form, the CDR3 reads TGTGCCAGCAGTTTATGGACAGCGCCCTGCGAGCAGTACTTC.

With regard to this clonotype: Germline is not matched at one junction end, which may reflect a read error. The CDR3 region is CASSGQGQGYEQHF. As DNA, the CDR3 is TGTGCCAGCAGTGGACAGGGACAGGGCTACGAGCAGCACTTC. The rearrangement uses TRBV24-1 and TRBJ2-7; the match to TRBD1 covers 9 bases. The CDR3 covers 14 residues. CDR1 and CDR2 from the germline V gene are KGHDR and SFDVKD.

A remark on this clonotype: One junction end disagrees with the germline gene, perhaps due to a read error. V and J are TRBV12-3 or TRBV12-4 and TRBJ1-5, with D unresolved. The CDR3 spans 13 residues. CDR3 nucleotides: TGTGCCATCAGTCCCAGCGGTGGACAGCCCCAGCATTTT. This sequence encodes CAISPSGGQPQHF.

Comments on this clonotype: Since no conserved phenylalanine or tryptophan closes the CDR3, a read error is the likely cause. The chain employs TRBV29-1 and TRBJ1-5; 8 positions agree with TRBD1. V lost 5 bases and J lost 7; bases outside the gene matches: 4. The CDR3 length is 12 residues. CDR1 and CDR2 from the germline V gene are SQVTM and ANQGSEA. The CDR3 sequence: CSVLQGGQPQHS. CDR3 DNA sequence: TGCAGCGTTTTACAGGGGGGGCAGCCCCAGCATTCT.

Comment on this clonotype: The junction departs from the called germline gene at one end, perhaps through a read error. The chain uses TRBV10-3 and TRBJ1-5, with D unclear. This CDR3 is 13 amino acids long. Per germline, CDR1 ENHRY and CDR2 SYGVKD. The CDR3 here is CASSYLEDQPQHF. Written as DNA, the CDR3 is TGTGCCAGCAGTTACTTGGAAGATCAGCCCCAGCATTTT.

The chain has TRBV19 and TRBJ1-2; TRBD1 matches at 7 bases. V was clipped by 7 bases and J by 4 bases; unmatched bases: 9. This CDR3 spans 14 amino acids. The germline V gene encodes CDR1 LNHDA and CDR2 SQIVND (reference sequence). The CDR3 nucleotides read TGTGCCAGTAACCCCTGGGGACAGACCTATGGCTACACCTTC. Protein sequence: CASNPWGQTYGYTF.

The CDR3 DNA is TGTGCCAGCAGTTTACGGTCGGGCTCTGGCTACACCTTC. The encoded protein is CASSLRSGSGYTF. The rearrangement uses TRBV2 and TRBJ1-2; D unclear. Germline CDR1 reads SNHLY; CDR2 reads FYNNEI. V was shortened by 5 bases and J by 7 bases, with 14 bases between the two germline ends. The CDR3 spans 13 residues.

With regard to this clonotype: An end of the junction does not agree with germline; a read error may underlie this. The gene calls are TRBV7-8 and TRBJ1-1; tentative D call: TRBD1 (5 bases). CDR3 length: 15 residues. Germline V gene data show CDR1 as SGHVS and CDR2 as FQNEAQ. Written as DNA, the CDR3 is TGCGCCAGCAGCAACGACAGTCCGGCACTCACTGAAGCTTTCTTT. Its protein is CASSNDSPALTEAFF.

Only a few counts were recorded for this clonotype. CDR3: CASSRSRGTAYEQYF. In nucleotides, the CDR3 is TGCGCCAGCAGCCGTTCCCGGGGCACCGCCTACGAGCAGTACTTC. V usage is TRBV4-3 and J usage is TRBJ2-7; TRBD1 or TRBD2 may be the D gene (5 bases each). Trimming shortened V by 4 bases and J by 2 bases, and 15 bases separated the two germline ends. This CDR3 region has 15 residues. The germline gives CDR1 LGHNA, CDR2 YSLEER.

Remarks on this clonotype: A read error is possible here, since a much larger clone lies one base away. The chain has TRBV7-8 and TRBJ2-5; maybe TRBD2 (6 bases). CDR1 SGHVS and CDR2 FQNEAQ come from the germline V gene. This CDR3 is 17 amino acids long. CDR3 loop: CASSLGPGRLAQEAQYF. DNA for the CDR3: TGTGCCAGCAGCCTAGGCCCTGGGCGGCTAGCGCAAGAGGCCCAGTACTTC.

Details on this clonotype: A junction boundary mismatches the germline segment, possibly from a read error. V usage is TRBV7-9 and J usage is TRBJ2-2; D is ambiguous. CDR1 SEHNR and CDR2 FQNEAQ come from the germline V gene (reference sequence). The CDR3 sequence is 14 residues long. The CDR3 is CASSLGRRAGELFF. The CDR3 coding sequence is TGTGCCAGCAGTTTAGGACGACGGGCCGGGGAGCTGTTTTTT.

The rearrangement joins TRBV10-3 to TRBJ1-2; 9 positions match TRBD1. The V and J ends lost 4 bases and 3 bases, in that order; junction bases with no gene match: 3. Looked up from germline, CDR1 is ENHRY and CDR2 is SYGVKD. This CDR3 has 14 residues. CDR3 amino acids: CAISARDRDYGYTF. The CDR3 nucleotides are TGTGCCATCAGTGCTAGGGACAGGGACTATGGCTACACCTTC.